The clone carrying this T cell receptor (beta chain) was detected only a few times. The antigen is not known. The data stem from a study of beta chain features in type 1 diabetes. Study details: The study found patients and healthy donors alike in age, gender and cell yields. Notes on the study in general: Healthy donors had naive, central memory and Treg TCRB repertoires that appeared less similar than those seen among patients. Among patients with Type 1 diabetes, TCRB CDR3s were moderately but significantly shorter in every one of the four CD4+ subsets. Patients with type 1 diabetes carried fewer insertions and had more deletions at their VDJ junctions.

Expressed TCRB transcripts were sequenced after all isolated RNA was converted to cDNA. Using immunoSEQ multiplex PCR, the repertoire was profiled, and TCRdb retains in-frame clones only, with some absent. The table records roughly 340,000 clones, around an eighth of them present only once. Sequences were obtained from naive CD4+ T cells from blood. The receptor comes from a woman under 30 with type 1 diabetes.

The CDR3 loop reads CASSFQGLAGAYEQYF. In DNA, the CDR3 is TGTGCCAGCAGTTTCCAAGGACTAGCGGGAGCCTACGAGCAGTACTTC. The chain couples TRBV27 to TRBJ2-7; 13 bases are a match to TRBD2. After removal of 3 bases from V and 2 bases from J, the junction contained 4 bases not matched to a gene. CDR3 length equals 16 residues. Germline values: CDR1 MNHEY, CDR2 SMNVEV (reference sequence).